The 2 T cell receptor beta chains in this list originate from one sample, sequenced in a study of blood T cell repertoires in COVID-19. Sequenced by immunoSEQ multiplex PCR; TCRdb stores in-frame clones only, minus some. Here the sample spans roughly 410,000 clones, over 75% being singletons. Sample: peripheral blood. The receptors here all came from a woman in her sixties with COVID-19, enrolled during active disease.

The DNA for the CDR3 is TGCGCCAGCAGCTTGCAAGGGCAGGGTTACGGCTACACCTTC. Its protein is CASSLQGQGYGYTF. The chain employs TRBV5-1 and TRBJ1-2; TRBD1 might be the D (5 bases). The length of the CDR3 is 14 residues. The V end lost 1 base, the J end lost 8 bases, and 15 bases lay between the germline ends. Germline loops: CDR1 SGHRS, CDR2 YFSETQ.

This chain's CDR3 is CASSLSTGGSPLHF. The DNA for the CDR3 is TGTGCCAGCAGCCTCTCGACAGGCGGCTCACCCCTCCACTTT. V and J are TRBV7-3 and TRBJ1-6, with TRBD1 as a possible D gene (6 bases). Germline V gene sequence: CDR1 SGHTA, CDR2 FQGTGA. V dropped 5 bases and J dropped 10 bases, with 15 bases sitting between them. This CDR3 has 14 residues. Complete variable domain (other parts from reference TRBV7-3 and TRBJ1-6): GAGVSQTPSNKVTEKGKYVELRCDPISGHTALYWYRQSLGQGPEFLIYFQGTGAADDSGLPNDRFFAVRPEGSVSTLKIQRTERGDSAVYLCASSLSTGGSPLHFGNGTRLTVT.